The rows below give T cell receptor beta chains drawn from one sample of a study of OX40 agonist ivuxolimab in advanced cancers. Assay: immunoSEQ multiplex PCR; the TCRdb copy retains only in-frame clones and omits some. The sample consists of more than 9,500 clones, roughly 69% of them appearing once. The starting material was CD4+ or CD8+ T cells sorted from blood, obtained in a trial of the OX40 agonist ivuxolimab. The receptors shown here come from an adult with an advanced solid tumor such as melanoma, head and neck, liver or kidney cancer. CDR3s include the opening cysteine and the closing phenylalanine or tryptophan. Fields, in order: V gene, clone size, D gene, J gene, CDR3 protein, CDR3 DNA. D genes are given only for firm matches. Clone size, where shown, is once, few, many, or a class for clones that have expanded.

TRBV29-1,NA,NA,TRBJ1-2,CSVEVGEFRGYTF,TGCAGCGTTGAAGTGGGGGAGTTCCGGGGCTACACCTTC
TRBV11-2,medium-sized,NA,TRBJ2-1,CASSGGYYNEQFF,TGTGCCAGCAGTGGGGGTTACTACAATGAGCAGTTCTTC
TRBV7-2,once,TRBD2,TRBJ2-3,CASSIAHERGTDTQYF,TGTGCCAGCAGCATAGCCCACGAGCGGGGAACGGATACGCAGTATTTT
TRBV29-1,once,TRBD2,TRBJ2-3,CSVGLAGSTDTQYF,TGCAGCGTTGGACTAGCGGGAAGCACAGATACGCAGTATTTT
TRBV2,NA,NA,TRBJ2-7,CASSEGHQSSYEQYF,TGTGCCAGCAGTGAGGGACACCAGAGCTCCTACGAGCAGTACTTC
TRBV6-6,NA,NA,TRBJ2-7,CASSQGGVYEQYF,TGTGCCAGCAGCCAAGGCGGGGTATACGAGCAGTACTTC
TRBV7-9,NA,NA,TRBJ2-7,CASSTYQGEQYF,TGTGCCAGCAGCACCTACCAGGGCGAGCAGTACTTC
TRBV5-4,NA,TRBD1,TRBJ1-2,CASSGDSSAAKDNGYTF,TGTGCCAGCAGCGGGGACAGTTCTGCAGCGAAGGATAATGGCTACACCTTC
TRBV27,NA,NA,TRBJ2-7,CASSPQLKTYEQYF,TGTGCCAGCAGTCCCCAACTAAAGACCTACGAGCAGTACTTC
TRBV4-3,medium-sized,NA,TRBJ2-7,CASSQVRQSYEQYF,TGCGCCAGCAGCCAAGTTCGACAGTCCTACGAGCAGTACTTC
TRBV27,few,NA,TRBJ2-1,CASSYGGPHNEQFF,TGTGCCAGCAGTTACGGAGGGCCCCACAATGAGCAGTTCTTC
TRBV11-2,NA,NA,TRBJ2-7,CASSFHPYEQYF,TGTGCCAGCAGCTTCCATCCCTACGAGCAGTACTTC
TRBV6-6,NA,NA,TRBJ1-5,CASSYSIGLPPQHF,TGTGCCAGCAGTTACTCGATCGGATTACCGCCCCAGCATTTT
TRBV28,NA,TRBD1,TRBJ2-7,CASSTGTGAYEQYF,TGTGCCAGCAGTACCGGGACAGGGGCCTACGAGCAGTACTTC
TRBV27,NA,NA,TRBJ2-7,CASSLGNEQYF,TGTGCCAGCAGTTTAGGCAACGAGCAGTACTTC
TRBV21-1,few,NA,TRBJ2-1,CAIGTGTSGNYEQFF,TGTGCCATCGGCACCGGGACTAGCGGGAACTATGAGCAGTTCTTC
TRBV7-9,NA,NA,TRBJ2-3,CASSGTTDTQYF,TGTGCCAGTAGCGGAACCACAGATACGCAGTATTTT
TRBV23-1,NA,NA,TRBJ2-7,CASSRLGGSEQYF,TGCGCCAGCAGTCGCCTAGGGGGGTCCGAGCAGTACTTC
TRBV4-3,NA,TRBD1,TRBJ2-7,CASSQARTGIYEQYF,TGCGCCAGCAGCCAAGCCCGGACAGGGATCTACGAGCAGTACTTC
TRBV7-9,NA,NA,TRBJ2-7,CASRSGTYEQYF,TGTGCCAGCAGGAGCGGCACCTACGAGCAGTACTTC
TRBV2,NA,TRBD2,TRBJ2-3,CASSEGTSGVEATQYF,TGTGCCAGCAGTGAAGGAACTAGCGGGGTAGAGGCTACGCAGTATTTT
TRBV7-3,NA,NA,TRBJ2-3,CASSWDSTGDTQYF,TGTGCCAGCAGCTGGGACTCCACCGGAGATACGCAGTATTTT
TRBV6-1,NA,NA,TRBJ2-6,CASSEDPSGANVLTF,TGTGCCAGCAGTGAAGACCCCTCTGGGGCCAACGTCCTGACTTTC
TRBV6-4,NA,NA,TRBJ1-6,CASSDSGASSYNSPLHF,TGTGCCAGCAGTGACTCTGGGGCCAGCTCCTATAATTCACCCCTCCACTTT
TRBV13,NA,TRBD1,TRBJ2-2,CASSLGTGGLTGELFF,TGTGCCAGCAGCCTAGGGACAGGGGGCCTTACCGGGGAGCTGTTTTTT
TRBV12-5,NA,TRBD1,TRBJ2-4,CASGLVRKGQGGSIQYF,TGTGCTAGTGGTTTGGTCCGGAAGGGACAGGGAGGGAGCATTCAGTACTTC
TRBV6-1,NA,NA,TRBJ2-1,CASSEQRVVGNEQFF,TGTGCCAGCAGTGAGCAGAGGGTGGTGGGGAATGAGCAGTTCTTC
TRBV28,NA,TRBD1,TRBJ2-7,CASSSDPGTGSYEQYF,TGTGCCAGCAGTTCCGATCCCGGGACAGGGTCCTACGAGCAGTACTTC
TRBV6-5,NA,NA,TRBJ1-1,CASSYGSGEMNTEAFF,TGTGCCAGCAGTTACGGGTCAGGGGAAATGAACACTGAAGCTTTCTTT
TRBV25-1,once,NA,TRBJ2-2,CASSHAGGLDTGELFF,TGTGCCAGCAGCCACGCCGGGGGGCTGGACACCGGGGAGCTGTTTTTT
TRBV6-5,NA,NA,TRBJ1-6,CASSLEGTSYNSPLHF,TGTGCCAGCAGTTTGGAAGGGACATCCTATAATTCACCCCTCCACTTT
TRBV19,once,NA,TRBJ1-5,CASSTDYSNQPQHF,TGTGCCAGTTCGACGGATTATAGCAATCAGCCCCAGCATTTT
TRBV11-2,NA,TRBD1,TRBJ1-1,CASSLWTGIFPNTEAFF,TGTGCCAGCAGCCTGTGGACAGGTATCTTTCCGAACACTGAAGCTTTCTTT
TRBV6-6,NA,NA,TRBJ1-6,CASSYSDSWNSPLHF,TGTGCCAGCAGTTACTCTGACAGTTGGAACTCACCCCTCCACTTT
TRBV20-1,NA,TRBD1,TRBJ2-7,CSQGAYEQYF,TGCAGTCAGGGGGCCTACGAGCAGTACTTC
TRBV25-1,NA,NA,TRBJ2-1,CASSIGQSGGGQFF,TGTGCCAGCAGTATTGGACAGTCCGGAGGGGGGCAGTTCTTC
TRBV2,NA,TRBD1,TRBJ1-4,CASSVLDRGNEKLFF,TGTGCCAGCAGTGTACTGGACAGGGGGAATGAAAAACTGTTTTTT
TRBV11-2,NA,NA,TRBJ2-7,CASSLVDEQYF,TGTGCCAGCAGCTTAGTCGACGAGCAGTACTTC
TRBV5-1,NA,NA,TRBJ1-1,CASSLEALNTEAFF,TGCGCCAGCAGCTTGGAGGCGTTGAACACTGAAGCTTTCTTT
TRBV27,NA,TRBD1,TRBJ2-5,CASNPTGEWETQYF,TGTGCCAGCAATCCTACAGGGGAGTGGGAGACCCAGTACTTC
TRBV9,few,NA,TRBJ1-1,CASSAEGQGSADTEAFF,TGTGCCAGCAGCGCGGAGGGCCAGGGGTCCGCGGACACTGAAGCTTTCTTT
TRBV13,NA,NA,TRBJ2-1,CASSSSGAYNEQFF,TGTGCCAGCAGCTCCTCCGGGGCTTACAATGAGCAGTTCTTC
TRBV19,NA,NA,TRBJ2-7,CASSPTGGLHEQYF,TGTGCCAGTAGTCCCACCGGGGGACTTCACGAGCAGTACTTC
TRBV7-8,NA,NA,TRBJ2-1,CASSSARRDEQFF,TGTGCCAGCAGCTCAGCTAGGAGGGATGAGCAGTTCTTC
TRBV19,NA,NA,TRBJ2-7,CASSIGSPDEQYF,TGTGCCAGTAGTATAGGTAGCCCGGACGAGCAGTACTTC
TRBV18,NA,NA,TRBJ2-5,CASSQQGSAQETQYF,TGTGCCAGCTCACAACAGGGATCGGCCCAAGAGACCCAGTACTTC